These 18 T cell receptor beta chains were sequenced from one sample in a study of T cell responses to AZD1222 COVID-19 vaccine. Sequencing used immunoSEQ multiplex PCR; TCRdb keeps in-frame clones, though not all of them. This sample has roughly 140,000 clones, with approximately 89% found just once. This material consisted of peripheral blood, taken on day 0 of AZD1222 vaccination. These receptors originate from an adult in good health.

This chain joins TRBV10-2 and TRBJ2-7; TRBD2 matches 10 bases. The CDR3 has 14 residues. V was pared by 2 bases and J by 6 bases, with 4 bases of the junction left unmatched. Germline values: CDR1 WSHSY, CDR2 SAAADI. The CDR3 region is CASSEGLAVSEQYF. CDR3 coding DNA: TGCGCCAGCAGTGAGGGACTAGCGGTTTCCGAGCAGTACTTC.

This clone was found many times. The identical CDR3 is also encoded by other nucleotide sequences in the sample. The rearrangement links TRBV6-5 to TRBJ1-1; weak D call: TRBD1 (6 bases). V shed 6 bases and J shed 0 bases, with 11 bases lying between them. Germline CDR1 is MNHEY and CDR2 is SVGAGI. This CDR3 has 14 residues. In DNA, the CDR3 is TGTGCCAGCAGGACAACAGGGCTGAACACTGAAGCTTTCTTT. Residues: CASRTTGLNTEAFF.

The gene calls are TRBV12-3 or TRBV12-4 and TRBJ1-1; weak D call: TRBD1 (5 bases). V gave up 5 bases and J gave up 8 bases, with 15 bases separating them. The CDR3 runs 13 residues. The CDR3 DNA follows: TGTGCCAGCAGTGGGACGGCCTCTTGGGAAGCTTTCTTT. Translated: CASSGTASWEAFF.

In nucleotides, the CDR3 is TGTGCCAGCAGCTTTCGGGGCGGGGATCCCCGATCGTATGGCTACACCTTC. This gives the protein CASSFRGGDPRSYGYTF. The chain joins TRBV7-3 to TRBJ1-2, with D possibly TRBD1 on 5 matching bases. V lost 3 bases to trimming and J lost 5 bases, with 22 bases between them. Germline V gene data show CDR1 as SGHTA and CDR2 as FQGTGA. CDR3 size: 17 residues. Supplemented by reference TRBV7-3 and TRBJ1-2, the full variable domain reads GAGVSQTPSNKVTEKGKYVELRCDPISGHTALYWYRQSLGQGPEFLIYFQGTGAADDSGLPNDRFFAVRPEGSVSTLKIQRTERGDSAVYLCASSFRGGDPRSYGYTFGSGTRLTVV.

The chain is built from TRBV29-1 and TRBJ2-1; 10 bases fit TRBD2. Germline V gene data show CDR1 as SQVTM and CDR2 as ANQGSEA. The CDR3 contains 14 residues. V lost 1 base, J lost 8 bases, and 5 bases stayed unmatched. As DNA, the CDR3 is TGCAGCGTTGAAGCTAGCGGGAGTATCGATGAGCAGTTCTTC. Protein: CSVEASGSIDEQFF.

The chain uses TRBV7-2 and TRBJ2-1; TRBD1 might be the D (6 bases). CDR1 is SGHTA and CDR2 is FQGNSA in the germline V gene. V shed 0 bases and J shed 4 bases, with 16 bases lying between them. This CDR3 is built from 17 residues. CDR3 loop: CASSLALRGGGYNEQFF. The CDR3 DNA is TGTGCCAGCAGCTTAGCGCTGAGAGGGGGTGGATACAATGAGCAGTTCTTC.

The chain has TRBV11-2 and TRBJ1-1; D not certain. Trimming removed 3 bases at V and 7 bases at J, with 12 bases between. The CDR3 runs 13 residues. The germline CDR1 and CDR2 sequences are SGHAT and FQNNGV. CDR3 coding DNA: TGTGCCAGCAGCTTCACCGGACGGCTTGAAGCTTTCTTT. Its translation is CASSFTGRLEAFF.

The genes are TRBV28 and TRBJ2-3; 8 bases are a match to TRBD1. Germline V gives CDR1 MDHEN, CDR2 SYDVKM. The CDR3 is 17 amino acids. The trim removed 5 bases at V and 0 bases at J, leaving 10 bases unmatched. DNA for the CDR3: TGTGCCAGCAGTCCGGCGGGGACAGGCATTAGCACAGATACGCAGTATTTT. It yields the protein CASSPAGTGISTDTQYF.

The V call is TRBV4-3, the J call TRBJ2-6; possible D gene TRBD1, 5 bases. The length of the CDR3 is 18 residues. Germline V gene data show CDR1 as LGHNA and CDR2 as YSLEER. The V gene lost 4 bases and the J gene lost 0 bases, with 16 bases spanning the gap. CDR3 sequence (DNA): TGCGCCAGCAGCCCCCGTTGGGGCGGCCCCTCTGGGGCCAACGTCCTGACTTTC. Translated, it gives CASSPRWGGPSGANVLTF.

The chain's CDR3 is CASSPGVGVNSYEQYF. CDR3 sequence (DNA): TGTGCCAGCAGCCCGGGGGTTGGGGTAAACTCCTACGAGCAGTACTTC. J is TRBJ2-7 and V is TRBV7-2, with TRBD2 as a possible D gene (6 bases). The CDR3 loop spans 16 amino acids. Germline values: CDR1 SGHTA, CDR2 FQGNSA. With 5 bases removed from V and 0 bases from J, the gap between germline ends came to 17 bases.

The chain has TRBV2 and TRBJ2-6, with D hard to call. The V gene lost 6 bases and the J gene lost 4 bases, with 4 bases spanning the gap. From germline, CDR1 is SNHLY and CDR2 FYNNEI. This CDR3 has 12 residues. CDR3 bases: TGTGCCAGCAGGAGGGGGGCCAACGTCCTGACTTTC. Its protein product is CASRRGANVLTF.

The chain recombines TRBV7-2 with TRBJ2-3; 7 positions agree with TRBD2. V shed 5 bases, J shed 7 bases, and the junction held 12 bases outside the gene matches. CDR1 and CDR2 from the germline V gene are SGHTA and FQGNSA. The CDR3 is 15 amino acids. This chain's CDR3 is CASSLERGLTYTQYF. The CDR3 region has the DNA TGTGCCAGCAGCCTCGAGCGGGGCCTCACTTATACGCAGTATTTT. Using reference TRBV7-2 and TRBJ2-3 for the parts outside the CDR3, the full variable domain is GAGVSQSPSNKVTEKGKDVELRCDPISGHTALYWYRQSLGQGLEFLIYFQGNSAPDKSGLPSDRFSAERTGGSVSTLTIQRTQQEDSAVYLCASSLERGLTYTQYFGPGTRLTVL.

This CDR3 is CAWSVRGQNYGYTF. The DNA for the CDR3 is TGTGCCTGGAGTGTACGGGGACAGAACTATGGCTACACCTTC. The V gene is TRBV30, the J gene TRBJ1-2; TRBD1 matches 7 bases. Germline V gives CDR1 GTSNPN, CDR2 SVGIG (reference sequence). Losses at the gene ends were 0 bases for V and 2 bases for J; bases not matched to a gene: 3. The CDR3 loop spans 14 amino acids.

The V gene is TRBV7-9, the J gene TRBJ2-7, with 10 bases aligning to TRBD1. V gave up 8 bases and J gave up 1 base; unmatched junction bases: 8. This CDR3 region has 15 residues. The germline V gene has CDR1 SEHNR and CDR2 FQNEAQ (reference sequence). CDR3: CASEGGTGVSYEQYF. The CDR3 DNA follows: TGTGCCAGCGAAGGTGGGACAGGGGTTTCCTACGAGCAGTACTTC.

The chain has TRBV5-1 and TRBJ2-7, with 8 nucleotides matching TRBD2. Losses at the gene ends were 4 bases for V and 0 bases for J; bases not matched to a gene: 6. Germline CDR1 and CDR2: SGHRS and YFSETQ. The CDR3 runs 15 residues. CDR3 nucleotides: TGCGCCAGCAGCGCGAAACTAGCGGACTCCTACGAGCAGTACTTC. Its protein is CASSAKLADSYEQYF. Full variable domain (missing parts from reference TRBV5-1 and TRBJ2-7): KAGVTQTPRYLIKTRGQQVTLSCSPISGHRSVSWYQQTPGQGLQFLFEYFSETQRNKGNFPGRFSGRQFSNSRSEMNVSTLELGDSALYLCASSAKLADSYEQYFGPGTRLTVT.

The chain recombines TRBV7-2 with TRBJ1-5; unclear D gene. This CDR3 comprises 15 residues. Trimming removed 1 base at V and 1 base at J, with 8 bases between. From germline, CDR1 is SGHTA and CDR2 FQGNSA. CDR3 sequence (DNA): TGTGCCAGCAGCTTAGGGGGTAAGAGCAATCAGCCCCAGCATTTT. Translation: CASSLGGKSNQPQHF.

This chain uses TRBV6-4 with TRBJ1-1, with D maybe TRBD1 (6 bases). V lost 8 bases and J lost 3, with 19 bases in between. The CDR3 runs 15 residues. Germline lookup yields CDR1 MRHNA and CDR2 SNTAGT. The CDR3 region has the DNA TGTGCCAGCCCCGACCAGGGGAGAGAGGACACTGAAGCTTTCTTT. It codes for CASPDQGREDTEAFF.

This chain uses TRBV6-5 with TRBJ1-2; D uncertain. Trimming shortened V by 3 bases and J by 2 bases, and 10 bases separated the two germline ends. CDR1 and CDR2 (germline): MNHEY, SVGAGI. This CDR3 has 14 amino acids. CDR3 sequence: CASSYSTSNYGYTF. As DNA, the CDR3 is TGTGCCAGCAGTTATTCGACATCGAACTATGGCTACACCTTC.